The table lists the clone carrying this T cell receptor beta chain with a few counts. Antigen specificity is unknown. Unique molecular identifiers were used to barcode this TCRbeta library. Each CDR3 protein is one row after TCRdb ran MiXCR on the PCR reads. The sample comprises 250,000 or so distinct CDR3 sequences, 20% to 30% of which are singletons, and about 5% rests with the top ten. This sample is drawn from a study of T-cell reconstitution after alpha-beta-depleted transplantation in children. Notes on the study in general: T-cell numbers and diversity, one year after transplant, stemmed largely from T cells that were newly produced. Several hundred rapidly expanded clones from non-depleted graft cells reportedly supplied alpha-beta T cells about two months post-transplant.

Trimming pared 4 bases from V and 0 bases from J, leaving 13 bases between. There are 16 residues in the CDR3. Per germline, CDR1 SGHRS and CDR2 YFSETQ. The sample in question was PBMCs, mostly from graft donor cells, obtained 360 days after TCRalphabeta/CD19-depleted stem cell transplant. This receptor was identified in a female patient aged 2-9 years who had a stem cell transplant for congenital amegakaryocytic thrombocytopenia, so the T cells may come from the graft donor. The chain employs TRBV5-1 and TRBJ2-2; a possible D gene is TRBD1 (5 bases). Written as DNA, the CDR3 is TGCGCCAGCAGCCCCGACGGACATACGAACACCGGGGAGCTGTTTTTT. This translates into CASSPDGHTNTGELFF.